Here is one T cell receptor beta chain with its context. This sample is drawn from a study of technical replicates of blood from a few donors. This CDR3 is built from 17 residues. The ends lost 7 bases at V and 0 bases at J; junction bases unmatched: 12. In germline, CDR1 is LNHDA, CDR2 SQIVND (reference sequence). Profiling relied on immunoSEQ multiplex PCR, and the TCRdb table lists in-frame clones only, not all of them. Here the sample spans 95,000 to 100,000 clones, approximately 96% being singletons. Source material: T cells isolated from PBMCs. This rearrangement joins TRBV19 to TRBJ1-2, with TRBD1 matching over 9 bases. The source is a human donor in good health. CDR3 sequence reads: CASINTGGPASNYGYTF. Written as DNA, the CDR3 is TGTGCCAGTATTAATACAGGGGGCCCAGCCTCTAACTATGGCTACACCTTC. Filled out from reference TRBV19 and TRBJ1-2, the complete variable domain reads DGGITQSPKYLFRKEGQNVTLSCEQNLNHDAMYWYRQDPGQGLRLIYYSQIVNDFQKGDIAEGYSVSREKKESFPLTVTSAQKNPTAFYLCASINTGGPASNYGYTFGSGTRLTVV.